This T cell receptor beta chain was documented in a study of PD-1 blockade in classical Hodgkin lymphoma. Overall study results and limits: The study reported lower baseline TCR diversity in newly diagnosed patients than in healthy donors. Complete responders' baseline diversity resembled that of newly diagnosed patients.

The germline CDR1 and CDR2 sequences are MNHEY and SMNVEV (reference sequence). The CDR3 consists of 13 residues. V trimming: 7 bases; J trimming: 1 base; junction bases outside the gene matches: 2. TCRdb's table, derived via immunoSEQ multiplex PCR, lists solely in-frame clones and lacks some. The sample lists 25,000 to 30,000 clones; 88% were seen once. Each and every patient relapsed after autologous stem cell transplantation, and patients got differing brentuximab vedotin exposure. Thawed PBMCs were subjected to magnetic negative selection, which yielded isolated CD8+ T cells. This clone was detected only a few times. Its antigen is currently unknown. Other nucleotide sequences in the sample specify the same CDR3.

This clonotype was obtained from a human donor with classical Hodgkin lymphoma. The input for sequencing was CD8+ T cells from blood, taken at baseline. The V call is TRBV27, the J call TRBJ2-7, with 9 bases matching TRBD1. CDR3 in amino acids: CASKGQGSYEQYF. CDR3 sequence (DNA): TGTGCCAGCAAGGGACAGGGTTCCTACGAGCAGTACTTC.